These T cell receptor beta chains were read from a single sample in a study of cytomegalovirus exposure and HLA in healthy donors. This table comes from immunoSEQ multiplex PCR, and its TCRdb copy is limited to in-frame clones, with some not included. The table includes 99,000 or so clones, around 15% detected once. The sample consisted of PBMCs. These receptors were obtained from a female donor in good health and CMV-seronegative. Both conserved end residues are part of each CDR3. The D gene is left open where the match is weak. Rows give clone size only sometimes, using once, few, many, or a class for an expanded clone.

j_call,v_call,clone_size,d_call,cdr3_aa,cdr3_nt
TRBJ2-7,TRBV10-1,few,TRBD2,CASRIAGGYYEQYF,TGCGCCAGCAGAATAGCGGGAGGGTACTACGAGCAGTACTTC
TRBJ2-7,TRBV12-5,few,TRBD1,CASGLDSGTGAGEQYF,TGTGCTAGTGGTTTGGATTCCGGCACAGGGGCCGGAGAGCAGTACTTC
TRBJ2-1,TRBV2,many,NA,CASSEALDNYNEQFF,TGTGCCAGCAGTGAGGCGTTGGACAACTACAATGAGCAGTTCTTC
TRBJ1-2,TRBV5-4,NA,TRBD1,CASSLTGEYGYTF,TGTGCCAGCAGCTTGACAGGGGAGTATGGCTACACCTTC
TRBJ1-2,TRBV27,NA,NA,CASSSGGRHPYYGYTF,TGTGCCAGCAGTTCGGGGGGGAGGCATCCTTACTATGGCTACACCTTC
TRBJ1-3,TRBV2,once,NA,CASRIGQSSGNTIYF,TGTGCCAGCAGAATTGGACAGAGCTCTGGAAACACCATATATTTT
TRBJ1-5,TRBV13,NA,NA,CASSLAGFNQPQHF,TGTGCCAGCAGCTTAGCGGGTTTTAACCAGCCCCAGCATTTT
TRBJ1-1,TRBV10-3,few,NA,CATSGGRGTEAFF,TGTGCCACCAGTGGGGGGCGCGGGACTGAAGCTTTCTTT
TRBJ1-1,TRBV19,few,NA,CASSEGVNTEAFF,TGTGCCAGTAGTGAAGGAGTAAACACTGAAGCTTTCTTT
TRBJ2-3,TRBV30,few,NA,CAWSTAQRGTDTQYF,TGTGCCTGGAGCACGGCACAAAGGGGTACAGATACGCAGTATTTT